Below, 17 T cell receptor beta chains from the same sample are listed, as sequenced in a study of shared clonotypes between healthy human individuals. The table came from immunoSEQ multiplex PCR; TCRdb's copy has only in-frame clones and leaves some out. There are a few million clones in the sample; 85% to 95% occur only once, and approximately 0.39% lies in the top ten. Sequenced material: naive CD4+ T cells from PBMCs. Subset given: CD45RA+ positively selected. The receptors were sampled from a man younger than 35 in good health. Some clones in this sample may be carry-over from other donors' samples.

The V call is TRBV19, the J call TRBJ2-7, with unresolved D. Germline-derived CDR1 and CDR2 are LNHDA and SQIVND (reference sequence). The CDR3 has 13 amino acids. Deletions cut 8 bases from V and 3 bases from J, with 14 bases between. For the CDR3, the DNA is TGTGCCAGTGGCAATGGGCCCCTCTACGAGCAGTACTTC. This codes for CASGNGPLYEQYF.

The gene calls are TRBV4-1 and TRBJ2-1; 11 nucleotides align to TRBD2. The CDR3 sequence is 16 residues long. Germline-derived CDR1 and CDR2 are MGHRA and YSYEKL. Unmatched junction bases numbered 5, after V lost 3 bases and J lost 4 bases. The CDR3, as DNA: TGCGCCAGCAGCCACCCGGGACTAGCGGTTTACAATGAGCAGTTCTTC. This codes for CASSHPGLAVYNEQFF.

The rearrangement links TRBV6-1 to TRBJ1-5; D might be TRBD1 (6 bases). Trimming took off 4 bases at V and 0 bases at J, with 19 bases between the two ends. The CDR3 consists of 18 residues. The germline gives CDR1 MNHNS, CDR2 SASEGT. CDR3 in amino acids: CASSVQGTKQYSNQPQHF. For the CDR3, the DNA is TGTGCCAGCAGTGTTCAGGGGACCAAACAATATAGCAATCAGCCCCAGCATTTT.

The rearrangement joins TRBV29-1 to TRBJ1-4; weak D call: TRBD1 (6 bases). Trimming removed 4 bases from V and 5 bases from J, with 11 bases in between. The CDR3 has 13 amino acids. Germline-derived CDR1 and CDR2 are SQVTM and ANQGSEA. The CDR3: CSVAGVLNEKLFF. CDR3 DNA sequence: TGCAGCGTTGCAGGGGTCTTAAATGAAAAACTGTTTTTT.

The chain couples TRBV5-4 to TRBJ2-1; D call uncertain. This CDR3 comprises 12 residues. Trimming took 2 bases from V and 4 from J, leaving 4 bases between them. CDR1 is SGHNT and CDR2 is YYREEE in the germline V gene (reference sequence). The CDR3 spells CASSFVYNEQFF. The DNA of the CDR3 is TGTGCCAGCAGCTTCGTTTACAATGAGCAGTTCTTC.

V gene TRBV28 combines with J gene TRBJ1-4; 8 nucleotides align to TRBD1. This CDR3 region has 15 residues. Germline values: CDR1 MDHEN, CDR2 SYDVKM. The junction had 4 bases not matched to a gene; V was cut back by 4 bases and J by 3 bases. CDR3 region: CASSSQGAANEKLFF. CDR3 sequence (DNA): TGTGCCAGCAGTTCTCAGGGGGCAGCTAATGAAAAACTGTTTTTT.

CDR3 sequence: CASIREAGNPYEQYF. CDR3 nucleotides: TGTGCCAGCATCAGGGAGGCGGGTAACCCCTACGAGCAGTACTTC. J is TRBJ2-7 and V is TRBV6-1; a possible D gene is TRBD2 (6 bases). Germline V CDR1 and CDR2: MNHNS, SASEGT. The CDR3 covers 15 residues. V was trimmed by 7 bases and J by 2 bases, leaving 18 bases between them.

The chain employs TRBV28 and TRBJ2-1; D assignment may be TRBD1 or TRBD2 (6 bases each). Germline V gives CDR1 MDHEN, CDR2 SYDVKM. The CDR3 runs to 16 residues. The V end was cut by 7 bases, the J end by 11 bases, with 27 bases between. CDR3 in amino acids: CASTSPGASMATKQFF. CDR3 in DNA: TGTGCCAGCACCTCGCCGGGGGCTAGCATGGCTACGAAGCAGTTCTTC.

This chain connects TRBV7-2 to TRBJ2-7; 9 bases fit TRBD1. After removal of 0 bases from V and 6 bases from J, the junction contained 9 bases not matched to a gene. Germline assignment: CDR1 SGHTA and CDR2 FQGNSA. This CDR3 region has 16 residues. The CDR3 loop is CASSLASGQGIIEQYF. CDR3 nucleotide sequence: TGTGCCAGCAGCTTAGCCTCGGGACAGGGAATAATCGAGCAGTACTTC. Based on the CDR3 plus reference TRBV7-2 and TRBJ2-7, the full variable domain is GAGVSQSPSNKVTEKGKDVELRCDPISGHTALYWYRQSLGQGLEFLIYFQGNSAPDKSGLPSDRFSAERTGGSVSTLTIQRTQQEDSAVYLCASSLASGQGIIEQYFGPGTRLTVT.

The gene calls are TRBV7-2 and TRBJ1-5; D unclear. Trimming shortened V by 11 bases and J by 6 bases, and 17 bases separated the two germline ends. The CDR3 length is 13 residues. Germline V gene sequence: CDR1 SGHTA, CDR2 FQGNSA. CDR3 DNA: TGTGCCTCCGTGGCGGGTCATGGTCAGCCCCAGCATTTT. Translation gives CASVAGHGQPQHF. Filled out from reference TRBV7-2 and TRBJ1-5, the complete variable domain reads GAGVSQSPSNKVTEKGKDVELRCDPISGHTALYWYRQSLGQGLEFLIYFQGNSAPDKSGLPSDRFSAERTGGSVSTLTIQRTQQEDSAVYLCASVAGHGQPQHFGDGTRLSIL.

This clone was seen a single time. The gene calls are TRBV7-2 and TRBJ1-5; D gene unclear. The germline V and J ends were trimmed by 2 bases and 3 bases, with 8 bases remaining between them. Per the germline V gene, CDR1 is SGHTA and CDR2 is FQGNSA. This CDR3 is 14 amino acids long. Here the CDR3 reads CASSLMGTNQPQHF. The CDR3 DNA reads TGTGCCAGCAGCTTAATGGGTACCAATCAGCCCCAGCATTTT.

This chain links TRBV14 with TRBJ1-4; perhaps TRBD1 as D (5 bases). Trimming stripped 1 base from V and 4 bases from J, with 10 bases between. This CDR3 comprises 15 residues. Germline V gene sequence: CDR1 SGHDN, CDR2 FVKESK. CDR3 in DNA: TGTGCCAGCAGCCAAGTTCGGGGGATTAATGAAAAACTGTTTTTT. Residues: CASSQVRGINEKLFF.

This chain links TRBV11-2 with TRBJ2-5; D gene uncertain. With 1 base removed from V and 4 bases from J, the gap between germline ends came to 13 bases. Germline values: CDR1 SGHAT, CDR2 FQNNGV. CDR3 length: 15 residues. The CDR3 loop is CASSLVPGSRETQYF. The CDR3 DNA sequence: TGTGCCAGCAGCTTAGTGCCGGGCAGTAGAGAGACCCAGTACTTC.

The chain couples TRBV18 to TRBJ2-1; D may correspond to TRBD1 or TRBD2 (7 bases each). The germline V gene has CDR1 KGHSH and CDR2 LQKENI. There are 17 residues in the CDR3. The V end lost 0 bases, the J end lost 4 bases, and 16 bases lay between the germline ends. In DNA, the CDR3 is TGTGCCAGCTCACCACCAAATTCAGGGGGGGTTTACAATGAGCAGTTCTTC. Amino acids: CASSPPNSGGVYNEQFF.

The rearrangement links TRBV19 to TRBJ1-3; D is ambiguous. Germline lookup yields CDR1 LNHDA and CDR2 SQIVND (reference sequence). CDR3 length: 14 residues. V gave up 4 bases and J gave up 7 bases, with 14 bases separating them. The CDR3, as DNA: TGTGCCAGTAGTACAACGCCCGGAGGGAACACCATATATTTT. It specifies CASSTTPGGNTIYF.

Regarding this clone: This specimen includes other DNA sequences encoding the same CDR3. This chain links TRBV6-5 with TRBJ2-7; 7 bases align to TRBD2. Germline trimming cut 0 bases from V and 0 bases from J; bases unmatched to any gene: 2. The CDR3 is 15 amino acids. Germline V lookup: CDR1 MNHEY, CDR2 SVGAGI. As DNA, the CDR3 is TGTGCCAGCAGTTACTCCACGGGAGGCTCCTACGAGCAGTACTTC. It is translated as CASSYSTGGSYEQYF.

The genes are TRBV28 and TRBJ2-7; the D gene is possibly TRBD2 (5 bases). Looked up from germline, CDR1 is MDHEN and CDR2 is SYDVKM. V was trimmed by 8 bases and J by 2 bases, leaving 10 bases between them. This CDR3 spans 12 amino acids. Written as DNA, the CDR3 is TGTGCCAGCGCTCTAGCCCCCTACGAGCAGTACTTC. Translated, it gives CASALAPYEQYF.